The source of this T cell receptor beta chain is a study of cytomegalovirus exposure and HLA in healthy donors (TCRdb year 2017). Study-wide context: According to an earlier analysis of 587 of the donors, about 179 million T cells yielded 100 million or so unique TCR beta sequences and 250 to 350 Gb of sequence data. Because of strong linkage in the cohort, four or five DR-DQ haplotypes were treated as single units for association and clustering. Among almost 400 genotyped donors of the cohort, an average of about 240,000 unique TCR beta nucleotide sequences were sequenced per donor, roughly 18% of them non-productive. All discovery cohort repertoires had been generated on a single sequencing platform. An early release that covered more than 550 HLA-typed donors contained about 300 gigabases of sequencing data and about 93 million unique TCR sequences. Of the 300 to 450 genotyped donors, about 84% fell in the genetic ancestry cluster associated with self-reported Caucasian donors. Class I and class II HLA loci were covered by the typing at four-digit resolution. To predict cytomegalovirus infection status, the study combined high-throughput TCR immunosequencing, statistical association of individual TCRs with disease status, and machine learning. To decide whether each TCR beta V gene segment behaved as functional or pseudogenic, an earlier analysis of over 500 of the donors relied on high-throughput TCR beta sequencing. The study aimed to test whether signatures of past pathogen exposure could be identified by cataloging public T cell receptors. In a later genetic analysis, genome-wide SNP genotypes for about 55% of the 666 donors were used, and that subset was treated as a discovery cohort. In the later analysis, no new phenotypic data were used to find candidate immune exposures; instead, reliance was placed on TCR beta sequences and their occurrence across donors. In addition to the first cohort of approximately 650 subjects, a separate validation cohort of 120 different subjects was used. Donor age, sex, ethnicity and CMV serostatus were collected together with the repertoire data. Typing coverage differed by locus: A, B, C, DRB1 and DQB1 were typed in roughly 620-630 donors, DQA1 in 500 to 550, DPA1 in around 600, and DPB1 in just under 490. A later analysis re-analyzed previously published TCR beta repertoires from 660 or so donors and added high-resolution HLA genotyping to study TCR occurrence patterns. The study profiled the T cell repertoires of some 610 subjects by immunosequencing and related them to cytomegalovirus serostatus.

Libraries came from the immunoSEQ multiplex PCR assay. A mixture of 60 forward primers for TCR Vbeta segments and 13 reverse primers for TCR Jbeta segments was used in the multiplex PCR. The CDR3 region of rearranged TCR beta genes was amplified from genomic DNA by a multiplex PCR assay. Amplified TCR beta libraries were sequenced as 87-base-pair reads on the Illumina HiSeq System. Processing in the source paper ran as follows. A later analysis counted 65 million to 90 million unique TCR beta chains across the 550 to 750 repertoires, and some 12 million of these chains were shared by at least two donors. Raw reads were error-corrected and collapsed into unique sequences with a nearest-neighbor algorithm that merged closely related sequences to remove PCR and sequencing errors. CDR3 sequences were aligned to IMGT reference sequences to assign V, D and J gene segments. For a sequence to be retained, a match of at least six nucleotides to both a V gene segment and a J gene segment was required. A rearrangement was called productive if the CDR3 had no stop codons and remained in frame with V and J, and every other rearrangement was called non-productive. Following IMGT convention, CDR3 was defined as the stretch from the second conserved V-encoded cysteine to the conserved J-encoded phenylalanine. The earlier analysis of roughly 590 of the donors excluded sequences that lacked an unambiguous match to a single V gene segment. In an earlier analysis of several hundred of the donors, V segments were called functional above 56.7% productive rearrangements and were called segregating when the between-donor standard deviation exceeded 5%. A statistical classification framework was developed to diagnose cytomegalovirus status using the catalog of TCR beta chain sequences. V and J gene assignment, in a later analysis, came from comparing TCR nucleotide sequences with IMGT/GENE-DB human TR gene sequences. A later analysis assigned CDR3 sequences and most-parsimonious VDJ recombination scenarios with the TCRdist pipeline. In a later analysis, each TCR beta chain was defined by its CDR3 amino acid sequence together with its V-gene family, and reads without a unique V-gene family were excluded. A later analysis removed over 500 highly shared, low-generation-probability nucleotide sequences to deal with suspected cross-contamination and a sequencing artifact. For each public chain, a later analysis derived a clonal expansion index from normalized ranks of inferred template counts within each repertoire. In a later analysis, generation probabilities were computed with a VDJ recombination model fitted to out-of-frame rearrangements, and the resulting probabilities were checked against IGoR. In a later analysis, hypergeometric tests were used to score TCR-TCR, TCR-HLA and TCR-CMV co-occurrence, with a repertoire-size bias correction applied to TCR pairs. False discovery rates were estimated in a later analysis by permuting HLA or CMV assignments 20 times. A later analysis grouped co-occurring TCRs with DBSCAN, adding TCRdist sequence similarity when clustering within HLA-allele-positive subsets. Repertoires with fewer than 30,000 or more than 120,000 public chains, plus five repertoires with anomalous nucleotide sharing, were excluded from co-occurrence clustering. TCRdb's version of the immuneACCESS table is confined to in-frame rearrangements and falls short of the full clone set. An unresolved V gene accounts for under half of the shortfall where checked; the remainder is of unknown origin. The D gene and trimming were derived from the DNA, and the V and J assignments and clone size from that table. The sample table holds roughly 250,000 clones, of which around 65% were seen once. Of the sample, approximately 2.5% is held by the ten largest clones.

Findings and caveats that apply to the study as a whole: Broadly in line with IMGT annotations, most TCR beta V segments showed up in productive rearrangements about 87% or about 30% of the time in an earlier analysis of approximately 640 of the donors. The earlier analysis of about 600 of the donors excluded roughly 17 rarely observed V segments, including chromosome 9 orphons, because counts were too low. A cluster of highly shared sequence variants was judged likely to represent a technical artifact of the sequencing pipeline. Across donors, most TCR sequences were observed very rarely, whereas some public TCRs were present in many individuals. Because some donors lacked HLA typing at each locus, the association tests relied only on the typed subset. Several of the top co-occurrence clusters appeared to be linked to parvovirus B19, influenza, CMV and Epstein-Barr virus, according to a later analysis. In a later analysis, about 16,000 TCR beta sequences were associated with specific HLA alleles at a false discovery rate of 0.05. In both the original and validation cohorts, the classifier was reported to diagnose cytomegalovirus status with high specificity and sensitivity. The presence/absence analyses assumed that sequencing depth was roughly uniform across donors, and that assumption may not be true. CMV serostatus was the only immune exposure information available for the cohort. Strong co-occurrence of HLA alleles, especially DR and DQ, made assigning TCR associations to individual alleles difficult. A total of 164 TCR beta chains were listed by the study as associated with cytomegalovirus. Because the 87-base-pair reads could not distinguish some IMGT-functional V segments, including TRBV6-2 and TRBV6-3, those segments were excluded. In a later analysis, the rate of TCR association differed among HLA loci, with DRB1 alleles having the most associated TCRs and HLA-C alleles having the fewest. According to a later analysis, most CMV-associated TCR beta chains appeared to be HLA-restricted, and the HLA associations seemed to be driven largely by CMV exposure. Compared with equally common non-associated chains, HLA-associated TCR beta chains in a later analysis were more clonally expanded and had lower generation probabilities. In a later genetic analysis, a missense DCLRE1C variant was associated with V-gene and J-gene trimming of TCR beta chains, and the association was replicated in an independent cohort. Linkage disequilibrium might explain the correlated functional status among segregating V segments, but an unknown experimental factor could not be ruled out. In this cohort, only TCR beta chains were sequenced, and detectable features were limited by the absence of alpha or paired-chain data. A later genetic analysis reported fewer N-insertions in productive TCRs among donors in an Asian-associated ancestry cluster than the roughly 720-donor mean. A further reported finding was that TCR beta sequences accurately predicted the HLA-A and HLA-B alleles for most subjects in the first cohort. It was suggested by the authors that the approach could potentially be generalized to other disease states and immunological phenotypes. In vitro tests confirmed that three of the cytomegalovirus-associated TCR beta chains recognize cytomegalovirus antigens.

For CDR1 and CDR2, the germline V gene lists MDHEN and SYDVKM. There are 14 amino acids in the CDR3, from cysteine to phenylalanine inclusive. CDR3 DNA only is kept here, 42 bases in frame from base 1. V is pruned by 8 bases and J by 4 bases, leaving 8 bases of the junction without a gene match. As to this clone: Its recognized antigen is unknown. Nothing much larger sits one base from this clone, and base qualities are not available.

In total, approximately 700 healthy bone marrow donors made up the cohort. At the time of sampling, all cohort members were nominally healthy, though unrecorded immune exposures were likely present. The donor tested CMV seronegative and was one of the 352 seronegative cohort members. A peripheral blood sample was provided by each donor, and peripheral blood mononuclear cells were used for TCR beta sequencing. Genomic DNA was extracted from the blood cell samples with the Qiagen DNeasy Blood Extraction Kit. The receptor was derived from a female donor in good health and CMV-seronegative. The material sequenced was PBMCs. This chain joins TRBV28 to TRBJ2-7; TRBD2 matches 10 bases in the middle. The nucleotides read TGTGCCAGCGGCTTAGGACTAGCGGATTACGAGCAGTACTTC. The translation is CASGLGLADYEQYF. Supplemented by the reference TRBV28 and TRBJ2-7 proteins around the CDR3, the complete variable domain is DVKVTQSSRYLVKRTGEKVFLECVQDMDHENMFWYRQDPGLGLRLIYFSYDVKMKEKGDIPEGYSVSREKKERFSLILESASTNQTSMYLCASGLGLADYEQYFGPGTRLTVT.